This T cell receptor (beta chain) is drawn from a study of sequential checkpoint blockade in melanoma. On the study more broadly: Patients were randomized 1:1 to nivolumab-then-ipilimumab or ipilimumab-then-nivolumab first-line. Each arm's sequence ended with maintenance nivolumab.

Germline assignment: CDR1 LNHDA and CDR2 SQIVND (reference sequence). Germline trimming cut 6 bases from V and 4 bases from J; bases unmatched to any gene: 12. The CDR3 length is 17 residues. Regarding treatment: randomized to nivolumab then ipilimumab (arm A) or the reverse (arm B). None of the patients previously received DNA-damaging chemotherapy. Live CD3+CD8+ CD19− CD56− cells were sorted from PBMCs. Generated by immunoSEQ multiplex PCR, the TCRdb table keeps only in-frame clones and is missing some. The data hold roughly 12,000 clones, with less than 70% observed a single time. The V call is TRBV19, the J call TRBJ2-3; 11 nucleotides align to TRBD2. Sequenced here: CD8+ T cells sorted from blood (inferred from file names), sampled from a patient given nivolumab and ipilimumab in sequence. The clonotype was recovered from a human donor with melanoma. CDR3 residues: CASREGSSGRAPDTQYF. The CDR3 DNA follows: TGTGCCAGTAGGGAGGGCAGTAGCGGGAGGGCCCCAGATACGCAGTATTTT.